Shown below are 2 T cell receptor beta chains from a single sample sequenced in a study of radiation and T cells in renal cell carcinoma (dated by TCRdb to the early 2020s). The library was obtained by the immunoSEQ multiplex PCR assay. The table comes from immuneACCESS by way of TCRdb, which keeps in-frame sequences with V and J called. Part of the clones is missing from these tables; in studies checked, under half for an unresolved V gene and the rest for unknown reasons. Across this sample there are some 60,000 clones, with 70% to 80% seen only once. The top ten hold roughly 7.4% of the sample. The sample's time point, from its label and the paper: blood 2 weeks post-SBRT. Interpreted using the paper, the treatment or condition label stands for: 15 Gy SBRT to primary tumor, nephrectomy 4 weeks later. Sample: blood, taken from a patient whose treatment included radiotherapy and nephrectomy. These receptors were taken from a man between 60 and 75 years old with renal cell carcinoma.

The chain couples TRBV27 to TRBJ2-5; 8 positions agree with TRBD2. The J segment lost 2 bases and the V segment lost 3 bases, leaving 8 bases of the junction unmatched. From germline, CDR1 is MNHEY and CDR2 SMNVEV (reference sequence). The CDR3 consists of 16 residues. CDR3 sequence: CASSFEPSGRQETQYF. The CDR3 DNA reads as TGTGCCAGCAGTTTTGAGCCTAGCGGGCGGCAAGAGACCCAGTACTTC.

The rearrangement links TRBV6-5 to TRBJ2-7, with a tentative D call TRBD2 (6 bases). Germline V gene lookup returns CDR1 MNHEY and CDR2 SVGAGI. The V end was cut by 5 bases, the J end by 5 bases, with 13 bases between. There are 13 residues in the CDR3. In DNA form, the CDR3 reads TGTGCCAGCAGTGGGGGGTGGATCCACGAGCAGTACTTC. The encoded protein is CASSGGWIHEQYF.